This TCR beta chain was documented in a study of neurological immune-mediated disorders. V was clipped by 2 bases and J by 7 bases, with 21 bases between them. There are 16 residues in the CDR3. CDR1 is MNHEY and CDR2 is SVGAGI in the germline V gene. This clonotype was recorded at least ten times. In TCRdb, the 5' RACE reads were re-called with MiXCR into one record per CDR3 protein. The top ten hold 23% of the sample, which has 31,000 or so distinct CDR3 sequences, 4% to 5.5% seen once. Sequencing input: PBMCs. This TCR was sampled from a man aged 18 to 35 in good health. V gene TRBV6-5 combines with J gene TRBJ2-7; either TRBD1 or TRBD2 may supply D (5 bases each). In DNA, the CDR3 is TGTGCCAGCAGTTACACCCCGGGACCTATAGTAGGGGAGCAGTACTTC. Translating it yields CASSYTPGPIVGEQYF.